A selection of T cell receptor beta chains follows, all from one sample in a study of cytomegalovirus exposure and HLA in healthy donors. Method: immunoSEQ multiplex PCR; TCRdb's copy keeps in-frame clones and lacks some. Of around 74,000 clones listed, 75% to 85% are singletons. The sequencing input was PBMCs. These receptors came from a man between 35 and 55 years old in good health and CMV-seronegative. Both conserved end residues are part of each CDR3. A D gene is named only where the DNA matches it firmly. The size entry is marked missing in some rows and otherwise reads once, few, many or a size class.

>TRBV18|.|TRBJ2-5|.
CASSPNSGVGGIQETQYF
TGTGCCAGCTCACCGAATTCGGGGGTAGGAGGGATCCAAGAGACCCAGTACTTC
>TRBV7-2|many|TRBJ1-6|TRBD1
CASRNRGGSGSPLHF
TGTGCCAGCAGGAACAGGGGGGGAAGTGGTTCACCCCTCCACTTT
>TRBV18|.|TRBJ1-1|TRBD1
CASSPQGGGSPEAFF
TGTGCCAGCTCACCCCAGGGGGGCGGCAGCCCTGAAGCTTTCTTT
>TRBV27|.|TRBJ1-6|.
CASSLEPSRGSPLHF
TGTGCCAGCAGTTTGGAGCCATCGAGAGGTTCACCCCTCCACTTT
>TRBV2|.|TRBJ2-1|.
CASILTYNEQFF
TGTGCCAGCATACTCACCTACAATGAGCAGTTCTTC
>TRBV6-5|once|TRBJ2-1|.
CASSPQGGNEQFF
TGTGCCAGCAGTCCTCAGGGGGGTAATGAGCAGTTCTTC
>TRBV6-6|once|TRBJ2-5|TRBD2
CASIGRKWETQYF
TGTGCCAGCATCGGGAGGAAGTGGGAGACCCAGTACTTC
>TRBV7-2|.|TRBJ2-7|TRBD2
CASSPRPSSGASYEQYF
TGTGCCAGCAGCCCCCGACCGTCTAGCGGAGCTTCCTACGAGCAGTACTTC
>TRBV5-4|few|TRBJ1-3|.
CASSLSGGGGNTIYF
TGTGCCAGCAGCTTGTCTGGGGGCGGTGGAAACACCATATATTTT
>TRBV18|.|TRBJ2-1|TRBD1
CASSPPIGRARGTVEQFF
TGTGCCAGCTCACCACCTATCGGTAGGGCCAGGGGGACGGTGGAGCAGTTCTTC
>TRBV4-2|.|TRBJ1-2|.
CASSQARQTSYGYTF
TGTGCCAGCAGCCAAGCCAGACAGACTAGCTATGGCTACACCTTC
>TRBV11-2|.|TRBJ1-3|.
CASSLTGRLGNTIYF
TGTGCCAGCAGCTTAACCGGGAGACTAGGAAACACCATATATTTT
>TRBV5-4|.|TRBJ2-7|TRBD1
CASSSATGGNEQYF
TGTGCCAGCAGTTCCGCGACAGGGGGTAACGAGCAGTACTTC
>TRBV2|.|TRBJ2-7|TRBD1
CASRGQTYEQYF
TGTGCCAGCAGGGGACAGACCTACGAGCAGTACTTC
>TRBV7-9|.|TRBJ2-4|TRBD2
CASSYRGGIAKNIQYF
TGTGCCAGCAGCTACCGGGGGGGGATAGCCAAAAACATTCAGTACTTC
>TRBV9|.|TRBJ2-1|.
CASSPTPGTGNEQFF
TGTGCCAGCAGCCCCACCCCGGGTACAGGCAATGAGCAGTTCTTC
>TRBV9|.|TRBJ2-3|TRBD2
CASSRGLAGDRASTDTQYF
TGTGCCAGCAGCAGGGGACTAGCGGGGGATCGGGCTAGCACAGATACGCAGTATTTT
>TRBV5-6|.|TRBJ2-4|.
CASSLASTGRIQYF
TGTGCCAGCAGCTTGGCGTCCACGGGGAGGATTCAGTACTTC
>TRBV5-1|.|TRBJ2-7|TRBD1
CASTWDRRSNEQYF
TGCGCCAGCACGTGGGACAGACGTTCTAACGAGCAGTACTTC
>TRBV18|.|TRBJ2-2|TRBD2
CASSLNAPAGGSNTGELFF
TGTGCCAGCTCACTCAACGCCCCGGCGGGGGGTTCGAACACCGGGGAGCTGTTTTTT
>TRBV6-6|once|TRBJ1-3|.
CASSPRGGSGNTIYF
TGTGCCAGCAGTCCCCGGGGGGGCTCTGGAAACACCATATATTTT
>TRBV7-2|.|TRBJ2-2|.
CASIPGPQGGELFF
TGTGCCAGCATCCCTGGGCCCCAAGGCGGGGAGCTGTTTTTT
>TRBV7-2|once|TRBJ2-5|.
CASSSDRQETQYF
TGTGCCAGCAGTTCTGACAGACAAGAGACCCAGTACTTC
>TRBV6-5|.|TRBJ2-3|TRBD2
CASFPGGGAWNTQYF
TGTGCCTCGTTTCCGGGCGGGGGGGCGTGGAATACGCAGTATTTT
>TRBV5-6|.|TRBJ1-6|TRBD1
CASSHRQGYNSPLHF
TGTGCCAGCAGCCATAGACAGGGGTACAATTCACCCCTCCACTTT
>TRBV10-2|once|TRBJ1-6|.
CATSGGGRSPLHF
TGCGCCACCTCCGGGGGGGGCCGATCACCCCTCCACTTT
>TRBV5-4|.|TRBJ1-5|TRBD1
CASSLGGQGGNQPQHF
TGTGCCAGCAGCTTGGGGGGACAGGGAGGGAATCAGCCCCAGCATTTT
>TRBV9|.|TRBJ2-1|.
CASSVAGRESEQFF
TGTGCCAGCAGCGTAGCTGGCAGGGAATCTGAGCAGTTCTTC
>TRBV29-1|.|TRBJ1-2|.
CSVELLHGRDYGYTF
TGCAGCGTTGAACTACTACACGGACGGGATTATGGCTACACCTTC
>TRBV5-4|medium-sized|TRBJ1-1|.
CASSLKTGLGTEAFF
TGTGCCAGCAGCTTAAAGACAGGTCTAGGCACTGAAGCTTTCTTT
>TRBV19|.|TRBJ2-3|TRBD2
CASIGGTTDTQYF
TGTGCCAGTATCGGGGGGACGACAGATACGCAGTATTTT
>TRBV5-6|few|TRBJ1-3|.
CASSWGAGSGNTIYF
TGTGCCAGCAGCTGGGGCGCAGGCTCTGGAAACACCATATATTTT
>TRBV9|.|TRBJ1-2|TRBD1
CASSVAAQGAQGYTF
TGTGCCAGCAGCGTAGCCGCACAGGGGGCGCAGGGCTACACCTTC
>TRBV19|.|TRBJ2-7|TRBD1
CASSIEGTGDIYEQYF
TGTGCCAGTAGTATAGAGGGGACAGGGGATATCTACGAGCAGTACTTC
>TRBV19|.|TRBJ1-6|TRBD1
CASSISEGAISPLHF
TGTGCCAGTAGTATCTCTGAGGGGGCGATTTCACCCCTCCACTTT
>TRBV5-5|.|TRBJ1-1|.
CASSLTGLNTEAFF
TGTGCCAGCAGCTTGACAGGACTGAACACTGAAGCTTTCTTT